The 28 T cell receptor beta chains given below trace back to one sample, sequenced in a study of T cell responses to AZD1222 COVID-19 vaccine. The table came from immunoSEQ multiplex PCR; TCRdb's copy has only in-frame clones and leaves some out. The sample carries 120,000 or so clones, 92% recorded once. The input for sequencing was peripheral blood, taken on day 0 of AZD1222 vaccination. These receptors were collected from an adult in good health.

This chain joins TRBV11-2 and TRBJ1-1; weak D call: TRBD1 (6 bases). The V gene's germline CDR1 is SGHAT and CDR2 FQNNGV. V shed 5 bases and J shed 7 bases, with 14 bases lying between them. There are 13 residues in the CDR3. CDR3 residues: CASSRGGIVEAFF. DNA of the CDR3: TGTGCCAGCAGCCGAGGGGGTATAGTTGAAGCTTTCTTT. Full variable domain (outside the CDR3, taken from reference TRBV11-2 and TRBJ1-1): EAGVAQSPRYKIIEKRQSVAFWCNPISGHATLYWYQQILGQGPKLLIQFQNNGVVDDSQLPKDRFSAERLKGVDSTLKIQPAKLEDSAVYLCASSRGGIVEAFFGQGTRLTVV.

This rearrangement joins TRBV30 to TRBJ1-2; tentatively, D is TRBD1 (6 bases). With 0 bases removed from V and 5 bases from J, the gap between germline ends came to 16 bases. Germline V CDR1 and CDR2: GTSNPN, SVGIG (reference sequence). This CDR3 spans 15 amino acids. CDR3 in amino acids: CAWSVRRRGGYGYTF. DNA of the CDR3: TGTGCCTGGAGTGTACGAAGGAGGGGGGGATATGGCTACACCTTC.

CDR3 loop: CSVAGHRQAFF. In DNA, the CDR3 is TGCAGCGTTGCAGGGCATAGGCAAGCTTTCTTT. The V and J genes are TRBV29-1 and TRBJ1-1; D might be TRBD1 (5 bases). The CDR3 has 11 residues. Germline-derived CDR1 and CDR2 are SQVTM and ANQGSEA. The V end lost 4 bases, the J end lost 9 bases, and 12 bases lay between the germline ends.

The chain employs TRBV5-4 and TRBJ2-7; D is perhaps TRBD1 or TRBD2 (5 bases each). Germline V CDR1 and CDR2: SGHNT, YYREEE (reference sequence). The germline V and J ends were trimmed by 8 bases and 3 bases, with 15 bases remaining between them. The CDR3 has 13 residues. CDR3 nucleotide sequence: TGTGCCAGTCACTCCGGGGCCAACTACGAGCAGTACTTC. Translated: CASHSGANYEQYF.

The CDR3 protein is CASSFLPGQGNTEAFF. DNA for the CDR3: TGCGCCAGCAGCTTTCTACCGGGACAGGGGAACACTGAAGCTTTCTTT. The chain carries TRBV5-1 and TRBJ1-1; the match to TRBD1 covers 9 bases. The junction had 6 bases not matched to a gene; V was cut back by 2 bases and J by 1 base. Looked up from germline, CDR1 is SGHRS and CDR2 is YFSETQ. The CDR3 totals 16 residues.

V gene TRBV2 combines with J gene TRBJ1-1; a possible D gene is TRBD1 (6 bases). Germline V gene lookup returns CDR1 SNHLY and CDR2 FYNNEI. Trimming removed 11 bases from V and 1 base from J, with 17 bases in between. The CDR3 loop spans 14 amino acids. The CDR3 spells CAPRGGRGNTEAFF. As DNA, the CDR3 is TGTGCCCCGAGGGGGGGGCGCGGGAACACTGAAGCTTTCTTT.

The chain carries TRBV2 and TRBJ2-3, with D hard to call. Germline assignment: CDR1 SNHLY and CDR2 FYNNEI. This CDR3 is 12 amino acids long. The V and J ends lost 6 bases and 0 bases respectively, with 4 bases between them. CDR3 sequence reads: CASSPSTDTQYF. CDR3 nucleotides: TGTGCCAGCAGCCCGAGCACAGATACGCAGTATTTT.

The rearrangement uses TRBV18 and TRBJ1-5; D gene ambiguous. Deletions cut 4 bases from V and 2 bases from J, with 6 bases between. CDR3 size: 13 residues. Germline V lookup: CDR1 KGHSH, CDR2 LQKENI. CDR3 bases: TGTGCCAGCTCACGGGGAGGCAATCAGCCCCAGCATTTT. This codes for CASSRGGNQPQHF.

The chain recombines TRBV27 with TRBJ2-1; no reliable D call. Germline V lookup: CDR1 MNHEY, CDR2 SMNVEV (reference sequence). Trimming stripped 5 bases from V and 7 bases from J, with 12 bases between. CDR3 length equals 13 residues. DNA of the CDR3: TGTGCCAGCAGTCTCTCAGGTAGAAATGAGCAGTTCTTC. Protein product: CASSLSGRNEQFF.

A few counts support this clone. The chain joins TRBV27 to TRBJ1-6; D may be TRBD1 (6 bases). Germline lookup yields CDR1 MNHEY and CDR2 SMNVEV (reference sequence). This CDR3 region has 14 residues. Trimming took off 4 bases at V and 7 bases at J, with 11 bases between the two ends. The CDR3 DNA is TGTGCCAGCAGTTATTCAGGGGAGAATTCACCCCTCCACTTT. Translated, it gives CASSYSGENSPLHF.

V gene TRBV6-5 combines with J gene TRBJ2-1; 7 nucleotides match TRBD1. Germline loops: CDR1 MNHEY, CDR2 SVGAGI. CDR3 length: 14 amino acids. V gave up 5 bases and J gave up 2 bases; unmatched junction bases: 3. CDR3 sequence: CASSTTGTYNEQFF. The CDR3 DNA sequence: TGTGCCAGCAGTACGACAGGGACCTACAATGAGCAGTTCTTC.

This clone was observed once. The gene calls are TRBV5-4 and TRBJ2-6; 7 positions match TRBD2. Germline V gene sequence: CDR1 SGHNT, CDR2 YYREEE (reference sequence). The J segment lost 0 bases and the V segment lost 4 bases, leaving 4 bases of the junction unmatched. The CDR3 extends over 16 amino acids. Written as DNA, the CDR3 is TGTGCCAGCAGCATGGGAGGGTACTCTGGGGCCAACGTCCTGACTTTC. This encodes CASSMGGYSGANVLTF.

This chain connects TRBV25-1 to TRBJ2-3; D is undetermined. The germline V and J ends were trimmed by 8 bases and 7 bases, with 13 bases remaining between them. The CDR3 is made up of 12 amino acids. CDR1 is MGHDK, CDR2 SYGVNS, per germline. CDR3 region: CASAASPHTQYF. CDR3 DNA sequence: TGTGCCAGCGCCGCCAGTCCCCATACGCAGTATTTT. The full variable domain, its missing parts supplied by reference TRBV25-1 and TRBJ2-3, is EADIYQTPRYLVIGTGKKITLECSQTMGHDKMYWYQQDPGMELHLIHYSYGVNSTEKGDLSSESTVSRIRTEHFPLTLESARPSHTSQYLCASAASPHTQYFGPGTRLTVL.

The chain links TRBV28 to TRBJ2-5, with no clear D. This CDR3 has 11 amino acids. Germline V CDR1 and CDR2: MDHEN, SYDVKM. The germline V and J ends were trimmed by 3 bases and 4 bases, with 3 bases remaining between them. The CDR3 DNA reads TGTGCCAGCAGTTTCGGAGAGACCCAGTACTTC. As protein: CASSFGETQYF.

The gene calls are TRBV27 and TRBJ1-1; D possibly corresponds to TRBD1 (6 bases). Germline CDR1 MNHEY, CDR2 SMNVEV (reference sequence). CDR3 size: 14 residues. The ends were cut back, 6 bases at V and 1 base at J, with 12 bases in the middle. The CDR3 loop is CASSWGGGNTEAFF. CDR3 DNA sequence: TGTGCCAGCAGCTGGGGGGGCGGGAACACTGAAGCTTTCTTT.

This chain connects TRBV7-9 to TRBJ2-1, with 7 bases identical to TRBD2. Germline V gives CDR1 SEHNR, CDR2 FQNEAQ (reference sequence). Trimming cost V 2 bases and J 8 bases; bases outside gene matches: 6. The length of the CDR3 is 14 residues. CDR3 in DNA: TGTGCCAGCAGCTTACCGGGACTATCTGATGAGCAGTTCTTC. This encodes CASSLPGLSDEQFF.

V gene TRBV21-1 combines with J gene TRBJ1-3. TRBV21-1 is a documented pseudogene. The CDR3 length is 18 residues. CDR3 coding DNA: TGTGCCAGCAGCAAAATGGGTAAGTTGAGAAGCTCTGGAAACACCATATATTTT. It specifies CASSKMGKLRSSGNTIYF.

The rearrangement uses TRBV7-9 and TRBJ1-6, with D uncertain. The CDR3 has 14 amino acids. CDR1 SEHNR and CDR2 FQNEAQ come from the germline V gene (reference sequence). V was clipped by 2 bases and J by 5 bases, with 7 bases between them. The CDR3 spells CASSLFGDNSPLHF. The CDR3 region has the DNA TGTGCCAGCAGCTTATTTGGCGATAATTCACCCCTCCACTTT.

The chain employs TRBV30 and TRBJ2-5, with D possibly matching TRBD2 (5 bases). The ends were cut back, 2 bases at V and 5 bases at J, with 9 bases in the middle. The length of the CDR3 is 12 residues. CDR1 GTSNPN and CDR2 SVGIG come from the germline V gene (reference sequence). DNA for the CDR3: TGTGCCTGGAGTTCTACGGGGGAGACCCAGTACTTC. It codes for CAWSSTGETQYF. Looking up the rest from reference TRBV30 and TRBJ2-5 gives the full variable domain: SQTIHQWPATLVQPVGSPLSLECTVEGTSNPNLYWYRQAAGRGLQLLFYSVGIGQISSEVPQNLSASRPQDRQFILSSKKLLLSDSGFYLCAWSSTGETQYFGPGTRLLVL.

Comment on this clone: The junction differs from germline at one of its ends, possibly a read error. This chain uses TRBV7-7 with TRBJ2-2; TRBD2 aligns across 14 bases. This CDR3 has 17 amino acids. Per the germline V gene, CDR1 is SSHAT and CDR2 is FNYEAQ (reference sequence). The CDR3 DNA reads TGTGCTAGCAGCACCGGACTAGCGGGAGGAAACACCGGGGAGCTGTTTTTT. This gives the protein CASSTGLAGGNTGELFF.

The chain recombines TRBV6-2 or TRBV6-3 with TRBJ2-7, with D maybe TRBD2 (5 bases). CDR1 is MNHEY and CDR2 is SVGEGT in the germline V gene. The CDR3 loop spans 17 amino acids. Trimming took off 2 bases at V and 0 bases at J, with 17 bases between the two ends. CDR3 sequence reads: CASSYRPTIVSSYEQYF. CDR3 bases: TGTGCCAGCAGTTACCGTCCGACTATTGTATCCTCCTACGAGCAGTACTTC.

The chain is built from TRBV3-1 (or the pseudogene TRBV3-2) and TRBJ1-4; the match to TRBD1 covers 7 bases. The CDR3 runs to 18 residues. V gave up 5 bases and J gave up 0 bases; unmatched junction bases: 12. Per germline, CDR1 LGHDT and CDR2 YNNKEL (reference sequence). CDR3 region: CASSTGQVRTSTNEKLFF. The CDR3 coding sequence is TGTGCCAGCAGCACCGGACAGGTACGGACCTCAACTAATGAAAAACTGTTTTTT.

The V call is TRBV27, the J call TRBJ2-2; no definite D call. Germline V gives CDR1 MNHEY, CDR2 SMNVEV (reference sequence). Trimming left V 5 bases short and J 2 bases short, with 3 bases between. The CDR3 loop spans 12 amino acids. The DNA of the CDR3 is TGTGCCAGCAGTCAAAACACCGGGGAGCTGTTTTTT. Translating it yields CASSQNTGELFF.

The V and J genes are TRBV7-2 and TRBJ2-3, with a possible D match to TRBD2 (5 bases). V gave up 3 bases and J gave up 0 bases, with 10 bases separating them. This CDR3 spans 15 amino acids. CDR1 is SGHTA, CDR2 FQGNSA, per germline. CDR3: CASSFEGTSTDTQYF. CDR3 nucleotide sequence: TGTGCCAGCAGCTTCGAGGGAACTAGCACAGATACGCAGTATTTT.

The sample holds a few counts of this clone. The rearrangement uses TRBV5-4 and TRBJ1-5; no definite D call. This CDR3 has 14 amino acids. Germline-derived CDR1 and CDR2 are SGHNT and YYREEE (reference sequence). The V end lost 4 bases, the J end lost 1 base, and 9 bases lay between the germline ends. CDR3 nucleotides: TGTGCCAGCAGCCTCCCCGGGAGCAATCAGCCCCAGCATTTT. It codes for CASSLPGSNQPQHF.

This clone appeared a single time. V gene TRBV6-2 or TRBV6-3 combines with J gene TRBJ1-5, with TRBD1 identical over 10 bases. Germline loops: CDR1 MNHEY, CDR2 SVGEGT. CDR3 length: 17 amino acids. J was trimmed by 1 base and V by 2 bases; bases with no gene match: 5. The CDR3 DNA reads as TGTGCCAGCAGTTACGACAGGGGGCTTTTCAGCAATCAGCCCCAGCATTTT. Its translation: CASSYDRGLFSNQPQHF.

The rearrangement links TRBV19 to TRBJ1-5, with D maybe TRBD1 (5 bases). V lost 3 bases to trimming and J lost 8 bases, with 17 bases between them. The CDR3 totals 15 residues. Germline V CDR1 and CDR2: LNHDA, SQIVND (reference sequence). Written as DNA, the CDR3 is TGTGCCAGTAGTATGACAGCATTAGGTCTGGAGCCCCAGCATTTT. Its translation is CASSMTALGLEPQHF.

V and J are TRBV7-7 and TRBJ2-5; TRBD1 matches 7 bases. The CDR3 loop spans 13 amino acids. V dropped 5 bases and J dropped 3; count of bases not matched to a gene: 3. Germline V lookup: CDR1 SSHAT, CDR2 FNYEAQ (reference sequence). The CDR3 sequence: CASSAGTEETQYF. CDR3 coding DNA: TGTGCCAGCAGCGCCGGGACAGAAGAGACCCAGTACTTC.